The text below deals with one TCR beta chain. This entry comes from a study of blood T cell repertoires in COVID-19. The cohort comprised adults aged about 18 to 100 years residing in 20 to 25 US areas. Recovered status in Cohort 3 required two negative PCRs, clearance, or symptom resolution. The repertoire was sequenced with immunoSEQ multiplex PCR; TCRdb's copy has only in-frame clones and lacks some. This sample has more than 350,000 clones, with 80% to 90% found just once. Sequenced sample: PBMCs or T cells enriched from blood (not recorded which). The clonotype originates from a man aged 18 to 35 who had recovered from COVID-19.

This CDR3 reads CASSLDRVGTDTQYF. Here the CDR3 DNA reads TGTGCCAGCAGCCTGGACAGGGTCGGGACAGATACGCAGTATTTT. The chain joins TRBV7-3 to TRBJ2-3; 8 bases are a match to TRBD1. J gave up 3 bases and V 5 bases, and 7 bases lay outside the gene matches. Germline V gives CDR1 SGHTA, CDR2 FQGTGA. There are 15 residues in the CDR3.